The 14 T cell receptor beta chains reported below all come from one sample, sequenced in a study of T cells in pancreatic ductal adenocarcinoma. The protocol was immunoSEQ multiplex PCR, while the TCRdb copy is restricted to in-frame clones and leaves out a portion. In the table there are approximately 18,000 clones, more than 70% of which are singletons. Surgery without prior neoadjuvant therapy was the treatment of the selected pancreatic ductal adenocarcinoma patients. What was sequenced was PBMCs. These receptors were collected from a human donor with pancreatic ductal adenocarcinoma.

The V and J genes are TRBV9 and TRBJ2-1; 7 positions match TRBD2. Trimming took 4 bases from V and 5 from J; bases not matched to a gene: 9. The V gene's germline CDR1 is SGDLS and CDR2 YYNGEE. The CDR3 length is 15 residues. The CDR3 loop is CASSRSGGYDNEQFF. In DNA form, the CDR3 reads TGTGCCAGCAGCCGATCGGGGGGTTACGACAATGAGCAGTTCTTC. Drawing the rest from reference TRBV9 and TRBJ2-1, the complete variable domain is DSGVTQTPKHLITATGQRVTLRCSPRSGDLSVYWYQQSLDQGLQFLIQYYNGEERAKGNILERFSAQQFPDLHSELNLSSLELGDSALYFCASSRSGGYDNEQFFGPGTRLTVL.

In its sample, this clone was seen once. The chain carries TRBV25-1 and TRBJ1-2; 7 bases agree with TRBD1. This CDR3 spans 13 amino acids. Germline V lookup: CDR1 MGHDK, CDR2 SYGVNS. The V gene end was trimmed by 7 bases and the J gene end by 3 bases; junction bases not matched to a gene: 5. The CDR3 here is CASTGQGDYGYTF. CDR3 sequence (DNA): TGTGCCAGCACGGGGCAGGGGGACTATGGCTACACCTTC.

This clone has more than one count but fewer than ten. The CDR3 DNA reads as TGTGCCAGCAGCTTACGACAGGGTGGGACCGGGGAGCTGTTTTTT. It yields the protein CASSLRQGGTGELFF. V and J are TRBV11-1 and TRBJ2-2; 7 positions match TRBD1. This CDR3 region has 15 residues. Per germline, CDR1 SGHAT and CDR2 FQDESV (reference sequence). Trimming took 2 bases from V and 5 from J; bases not matched to a gene: 5.

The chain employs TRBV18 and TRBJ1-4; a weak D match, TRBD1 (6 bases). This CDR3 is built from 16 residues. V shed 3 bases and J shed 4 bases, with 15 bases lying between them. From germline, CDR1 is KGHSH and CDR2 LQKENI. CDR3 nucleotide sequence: TGTGCCAGCTCACCGTCCCCGGGAGGGGGTAATGAAAAACTGTTTTTT. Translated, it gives CASSPSPGGGNEKLFF.

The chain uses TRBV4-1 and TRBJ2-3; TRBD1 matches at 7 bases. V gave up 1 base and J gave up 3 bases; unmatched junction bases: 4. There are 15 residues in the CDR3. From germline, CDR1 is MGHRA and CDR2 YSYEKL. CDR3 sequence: CASSQGTGMTDTQYF. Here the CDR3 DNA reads TGCGCCAGCAGCCAAGGGACAGGTATGACAGATACGCAGTATTTT.

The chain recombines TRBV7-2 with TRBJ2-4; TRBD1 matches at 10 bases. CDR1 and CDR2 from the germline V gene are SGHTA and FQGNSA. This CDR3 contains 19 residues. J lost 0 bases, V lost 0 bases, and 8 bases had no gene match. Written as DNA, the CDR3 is TGTGCCAGCAGCTTAGCACAATGGGGACAGGGGATAGCCAAAAACATTCAGTACTTC. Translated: CASSLAQWGQGIAKNIQYF. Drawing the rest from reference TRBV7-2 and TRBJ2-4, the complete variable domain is GAGVSQSPSNKVTEKGKDVELRCDPISGHTALYWYRQSLGQGLEFLIYFQGNSAPDKSGLPSDRFSAERTGGSVSTLTIQRTQQEDSAVYLCASSLAQWGQGIAKNIQYFGAGTRLSVL.

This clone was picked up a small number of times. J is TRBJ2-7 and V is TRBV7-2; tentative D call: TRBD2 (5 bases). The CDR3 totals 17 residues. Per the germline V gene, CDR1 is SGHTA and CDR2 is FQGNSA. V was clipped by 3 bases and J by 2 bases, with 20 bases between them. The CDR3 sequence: CASSFLAKRPTTYEQYF. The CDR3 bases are TGTGCCAGCAGCTTCCTGGCAAAGCGGCCGACTACCTACGAGCAGTACTTC.

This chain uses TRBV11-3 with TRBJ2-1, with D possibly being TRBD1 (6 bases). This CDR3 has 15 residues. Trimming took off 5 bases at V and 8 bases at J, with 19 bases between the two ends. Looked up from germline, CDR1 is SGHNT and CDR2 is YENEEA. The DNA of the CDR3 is TGTGCCAGCAGCACCCGGGACACCGGTGGCGATGAGCAGTTCTTC. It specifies CASSTRDTGGDEQFF.

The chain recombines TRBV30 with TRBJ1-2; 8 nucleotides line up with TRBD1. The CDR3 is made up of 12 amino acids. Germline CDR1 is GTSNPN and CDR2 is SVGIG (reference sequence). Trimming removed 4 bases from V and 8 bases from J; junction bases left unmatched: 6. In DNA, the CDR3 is TGTGCCTGGAAGCGGACAGGGAAAGGCTACACCTTC. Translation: CAWKRTGKGYTF. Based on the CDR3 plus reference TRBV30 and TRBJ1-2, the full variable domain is SQTIHQWPATLVQPVGSPLSLECTVEGTSNPNLYWYRQAAGRGLQLLFYSVGIGQISSEVPQNLSASRPQDRQFILSSKKLLLSDSGFYLCAWKRTGKGYTFGSGTRLTVV.

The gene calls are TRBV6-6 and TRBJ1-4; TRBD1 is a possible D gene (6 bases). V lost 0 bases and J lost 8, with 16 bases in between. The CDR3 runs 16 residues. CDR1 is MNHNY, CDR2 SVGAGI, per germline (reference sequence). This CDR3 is CASSYSGASGPEKLFF. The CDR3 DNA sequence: TGTGCCAGCAGTTACTCGGGGGCTAGCGGACCGGAAAAACTGTTTTTT.

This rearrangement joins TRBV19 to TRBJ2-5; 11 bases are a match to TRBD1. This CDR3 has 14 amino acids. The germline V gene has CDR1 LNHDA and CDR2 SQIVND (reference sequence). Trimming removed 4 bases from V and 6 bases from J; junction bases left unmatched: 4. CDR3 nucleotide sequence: TGTGCCAGTAGTACTGGGACAGGGGGTAAGACCCAGTACTTC. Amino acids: CASSTGTGGKTQYF.

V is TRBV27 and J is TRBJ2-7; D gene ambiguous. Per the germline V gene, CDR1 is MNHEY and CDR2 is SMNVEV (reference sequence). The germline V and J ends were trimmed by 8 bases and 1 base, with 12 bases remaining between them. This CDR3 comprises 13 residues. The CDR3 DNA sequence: TGTGCCAGCGGTAGCCCCCGTTCCTACGAGCAGTACTTC. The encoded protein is CASGSPRSYEQYF.

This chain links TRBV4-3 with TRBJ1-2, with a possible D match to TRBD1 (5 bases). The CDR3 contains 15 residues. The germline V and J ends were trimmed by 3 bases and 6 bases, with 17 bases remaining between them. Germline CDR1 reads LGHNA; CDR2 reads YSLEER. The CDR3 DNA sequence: TGCGCCAGCAGCCAGGGGGGATTGGGGTCGCATGGCTACACCTTC. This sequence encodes CASSQGGLGSHGYTF.

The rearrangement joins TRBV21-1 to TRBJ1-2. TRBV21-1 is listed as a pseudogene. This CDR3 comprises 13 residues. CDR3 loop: CASSKVKSQGYTF. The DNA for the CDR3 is TGTGCCAGCAGCAAAGTTAAGAGTCAAGGCTACACCTTC.